This T cell receptor beta chain was obtained from a study of blood T cells in healthy people across ages. The second PCR ran roughly 6 to 11 cycles with a sample-barcoded 5' primer and J-beta primers. TCRdb re-derived calls from the 5' RACE reads in MiXCR, one entry per CDR3 protein. The sample lists 1.5 million to 2 million distinct CDR3 sequences, roughly 28% occurring once. The sample holds many counts of this clonotype. Germline CDR1 DFQATT, CDR2 SNEGSKA (reference sequence). This CDR3 region has 14 residues. V lost 5 bases and J lost 5; bases outside the gene matches: 6. J is TRBJ2-3 and V is TRBV20-1, with 11 bases matching TRBD2. This TCR came from a young woman in good health. Sequenced input: blood. The CDR3 loop reads CSAPLAGGRDTQYF. DNA of the CDR3: TGCAGTGCTCCTCTAGCGGGAGGACGAGATACGCAGTATTTT.